This is a list of T cell receptor beta chains from one sample in a study of response to subunit inactivated influenza vaccine. A single record per CDR3 protein comes from TCRdb applying MiXCR to the RT-PCR reads. Among roughly 780,000 distinct CDR3 sequences listed, about a fifth were seen once. This material consisted of PBMCs from blood, taken more than 4 days after vaccination. The source is a man aged 50-60 years who received an inactivated influenza vaccine. CDR3s include the opening cysteine and the closing phenylalanine or tryptophan. The D gene is left open where the match is weak. Not every row has a clone size; where given, it reads once, few, many or a size class.

V gene	D gene	J gene	clone size	CDR3 protein	CDR3 DNA
TRBV11-1	.	TRBJ2-2	.	CASSLKMRPAGLRGELFF	TGTGCCAGCAGCTTAAAGATGCGCCCAGCGGGCTTGAGGGGGGAGCTGTTTTTT
TRBV6-1	.	TRBJ2-7	.	CASSSQGTGYEQYF	TGTGCCAGCAGCTCCCAGGGTACAGGTTACGAGCAGTACTTC
TRBV6-5	.	TRBJ1-4	few	CASSYAAWDEKLFF	TGTGCCAGCAGTTACGCCGCCTGGGACGAAAAACTGTTTTTT
TRBV10-3	.	TRBJ2-7	few	CAISEYGDSYEQYF	TGTGCCATCAGTGAGTATGGGGACTCCTACGAGCAGTACTTC
TRBV15	.	TRBJ2-7	.	CATSRDFPGYYEQYF	TGTGCCACCAGCAGAGATTTTCCAGGATACTACGAGCAGTACTTC
TRBV4-2	.	TRBJ2-3	few	CASSQEGGSTDTQYF	TGTGCCAGCAGCCAAGAAGGCGGTAGCACAGATACGCAGTATTTT
TRBV6-5	.	TRBJ2-6	once	CASSYVAGANVLTF	TGTGCCAGCAGTTATGTAGCCGGGGCCAACGTCCTGACTTTC
TRBV10-3	.	TRBJ2-4	.	CAISESGPGKNIQYF	TGTGCCATCAGTGAGTCAGGGCCGGGAAAAAACATTCAGTACTTC
TRBV28	.	TRBJ1-6	many	CAGNGHNSPLHF	TGTGCCGGCAACGGCCATAATTCACCCCTCCACTTT
TRBV7-2	TRBD1	TRBJ2-1	few	CASSRWDRGGGEQFF	TGTGCCAGCAGCCGCTGGGACAGGGGGGGCGGGGAGCAGTTCTTC
TRBV3-1	.	TRBJ2-1	.	CASRRGPHDEQFF	TGTGCCAGCAGGCGCGGACCACACGATGAGCAGTTCTTC
TRBV20-1	.	TRBJ2-7	.	CSAFGAGDSYEQYF	TGCAGTGCTTTCGGGGCAGGGGACTCCTACGAGCAGTACTTC
TRBV5-6	.	TRBJ2-3	few	CASSGPEGGNFTDTQYF	TGTGCCAGCAGCGGACCCGAGGGGGGGAATTTTACAGATACGCAGTATTTT
TRBV6-1	.	TRBJ2-7	.	CASTSKRGPPYEQYF	TGTGCCAGCACCTCAAAACGGGGGCCCCCCTACGAGCAGTACTTC
TRBV6-2/TRBV6-3	.	TRBJ2-7	.	CASSYSSTGLTYEQYF	TGTGCCAGCAGTTACTCGAGTACCGGACTTACCTACGAGCAGTACTTC
TRBV7-8	TRBD1	TRBJ2-1	.	CASSPIPGQGYNEQFF	TGTGCCAGCAGCCCGATACCGGGACAGGGGTACAATGAGCAGTTCTTC
TRBV12-3/TRBV12-4	TRBD1	TRBJ1-5	.	CASSVTGGYSNQPQHF	TGTGCCAGCAGTGTGACAGGGGGTTATAGCAATCAGCCCCAGCATTTT
TRBV24-1	TRBD1	TRBJ2-5	.	CATSDWTGGPETQYF	TGTGCCACCAGTGATTGGACAGGGGGTCCAGAGACCCAGTACTTC
TRBV27	.	TRBJ1-2	few	CASGRVNYGYTF	TGTGCCAGCGGACGCGTCAACTATGGCTACACCTTC
TRBV20-1	.	TRBJ2-3	.	CSARAEGGPNTQYF	TGCAGTGCTAGAGCAGAAGGGGGGCCGAATACGCAGTATTTT
TRBV29-1	.	TRBJ1-1	many	CSATGGEAFF	TGCAGCGCTACCGGGGGTGAAGCTTTCTTT
TRBV7-9	TRBD2	TRBJ2-3	.	CAQAGSDTDTQYF	TGTGCCCAAGCGGGGTCGGACACAGATACGCAGTATTTT
TRBV20-1	.	TRBJ2-1	.	CSARDAYREQFF	TGCAGTGCTCGGGACGCCTATCGGGAGCAGTTCTTC
TRBV20-1	TRBD1	TRBJ2-2	few	CSANQQGFAGELFF	TGCAGTGCCAACCAACAGGGGTTTGCCGGGGAGCTGTTTTTT
TRBV2	.	TRBJ1-2	once	CASSGQMIHYGYTF	TGTGCCAGCAGTGGACAGATGATTCATTATGGCTACACCTTC
TRBV12-3/TRBV12-4	TRBD1	TRBJ2-2	.	CACRTGSHGELFF	TGTGCCTGCAGGACAGGGAGCCACGGGGAGCTGTTTTTT
TRBV7-9	.	TRBJ2-1	.	CASSIVGPGNEQFF	TGTGCCAGCAGCATTGTGGGACCCGGCAATGAGCAGTTCTTC
TRBV5-4	TRBD2	TRBJ2-7	.	CASSLPGLAGEQYF	TGTGCCAGCAGCTTACCGGGACTAGCCGGCGAGCAGTACTTC
TRBV7-9	.	TRBJ2-2	few	CASSRGSGGRTTGELFF	TGTGCCAGCAGCCGTGGGTCCGGGGGCCGGACCACCGGGGAGCTGTTTTTT
TRBV6-1	TRBD1	TRBJ1-6	.	CASSDRDRRHWNSPLHF	TGTGCCAGCAGTGATAGGGACAGGCGTCATTGGAATTCACCCCTCCACTTT
TRBV15	TRBD1	TRBJ1-1	many	CATSQGGGNTEAFF	TGTGCCACCAGTCAGGGGGGAGGGAACACTGAAGCTTTCTTT
TRBV20-1	TRBD1	TRBJ2-7	.	CSAGGPGQGRYEQYF	TGCAGTGCTGGGGGGCCGGGACAGGGACGCTACGAGCAGTACTTC
TRBV5-5	.	TRBJ2-7	.	CASSSIYGRYSYEQYF	TGTGCCAGCAGCAGTATTTACGGGCGTTACTCCTACGAGCAGTACTTC
TRBV4-1	.	TRBJ2-1	few	CASSQNRDFDNEQFF	TGCGCCAGCAGCCAAAACCGGGACTTTGACAATGAGCAGTTCTTC